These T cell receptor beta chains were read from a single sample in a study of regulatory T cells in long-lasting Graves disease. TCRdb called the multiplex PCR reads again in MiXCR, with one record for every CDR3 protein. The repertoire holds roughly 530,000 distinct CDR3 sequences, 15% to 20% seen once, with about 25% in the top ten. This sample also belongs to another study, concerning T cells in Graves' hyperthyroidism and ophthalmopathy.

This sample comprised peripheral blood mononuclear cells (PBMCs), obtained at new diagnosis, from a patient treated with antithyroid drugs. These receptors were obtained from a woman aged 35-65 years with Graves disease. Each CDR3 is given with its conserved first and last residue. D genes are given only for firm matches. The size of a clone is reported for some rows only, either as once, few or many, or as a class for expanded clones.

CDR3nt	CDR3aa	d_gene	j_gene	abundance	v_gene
TGCAGTGCTCCACGGACTAGCGGGTCCACAGATACGCAGTATTTT	CSAPRTSGSTDTQYF	TRBD2	TRBJ2-3	many	TRBV20-1
TGTGCCAGCCAGGGACTGTCGGTCACCGGGGAGCTGTTTTTT	CASQGLSVTGELFF	.	TRBJ2-2	many	TRBV2
TGCAGTGCTAGTGAGGGGGGGGCTTCCAATCAGCCCCAGCATTTT	CSASEGGASNQPQHF	.	TRBJ1-5	.	TRBV20-1
TGTGCCAGCAGCTCGGGGACACCCTCTGGGGCCAACGTCCTGACTTTC	CASSSGTPSGANVLTF	.	TRBJ2-6	.	TRBV7-6
TGCAGTGCTAGAATAGGGGGCACAGATACGCAGTATTTT	CSARIGGTDTQYF	.	TRBJ2-3	few	TRBV20-1
TGTGCCAGCAGCCAAGCGGGGGGGCGAGAGACCCAGTACTTC	CASSQAGGRETQYF	TRBD2	TRBJ2-5	.	TRBV3-1
TGTGCCAGCAGCTTCCAGGGGGGGTCCTACGAGCAGTACTTC	CASSFQGGSYEQYF	.	TRBJ2-7	.	TRBV7-8
TGTGCCAGTAGTACCTACGAGGGTGAGCAGTATTTT	CASSTYEGEQYF	.	TRBJ2-3	.	TRBV19
TGTGCCAGCAGCCCGGGGGCTGGTGGCCTCTACGAGCAGTACTTC	CASSPGAGGLYEQYF	.	TRBJ2-7	many	TRBV7-8
TGTGCCAGTACGTCTGGGGGTCGGAGCAATCAGCCCCAGCATTTT	CASTSGGRSNQPQHF	.	TRBJ1-5	.	TRBV19
TGTGCCAGCAGCGTAGGGCCCGGAGGGGCCGACTACGAGCAGTACTTC	CASSVGPGGADYEQYF	.	TRBJ2-7	.	TRBV9
TGTGCCAGCAGTCCCGAATCAGGTGGCGGGACTGAAGCTTTCTTT	CASSPESGGGTEAFF	.	TRBJ1-1	many	TRBV28
TGTGCCAGCAGCCCACAGGGTATGAATGTGAAAAAACTGTTTTTT	CASSPQGMNVKKLFF	.	TRBJ1-4	.	TRBV7-9
TGCGCCAGCAGCCAACAAGACAGGGTTGATACGCAGTATTTT	CASSQQDRVDTQYF	TRBD1	TRBJ2-3	few	TRBV4-1
TGTGCCAGCAGCCTGGGACAGCGCCCGTCACCCCTCCGCTTT	CASSLGQRPSPLRF	TRBD1	TRBJ1-6	many	TRBV11-2
TGTGCCAGCAGTGAAGTCAGGGATAGTCAGCCCCAGCATTTT	CASSEVRDSQPQHF	.	TRBJ1-5	many	TRBV6-1
TGTGCCAGCAGTGGCCCCGGGGACAGGGGGAGGTCAGATACGCAGTATTTT	CASSGPGDRGRSDTQYF	TRBD1	TRBJ2-3	few	TRBV28
TGTGCCAGCAGTGACTCAACAGCGAACACCATATATTTT	CASSDSTANTIYF	.	TRBJ1-3	.	TRBV25-1
TGCGCCAGCAGTGATCGGAGGGGGGAGAGTGGCTACACCTTC	CASSDRRGESGYTF	.	TRBJ1-2	.	TRBV10-2
TGTGCCAGCGCGGGGGTTGGCCAAGAGACCCAGTACTTC	CASAGVGQETQYF	TRBD2	TRBJ2-5	many	TRBV12-3/TRBV12-4
TGCGCCAGCAGCTTGTCCGGTAACGGGGAGACCCAGTACTTC	CASSLSGNGETQYF	.	TRBJ2-5	.	TRBV5-1
TGTGCCACCAGCAGAGATTCGTTCATCGAGGGTTCCCGGACTGAAGCTTTCTTT	CATSRDSFIEGSRTEAFF	.	TRBJ1-1	once	TRBV15
TGTGCCAGCAGTGAAATGGGGCGGGGACTAGCTTCGGCAGATACGCAGTATTTT	CASSEMGRGLASADTQYF	TRBD2	TRBJ2-3	few	TRBV25-1
TGTGCCAGCAGGTCCGGGACTAGCGGCACAGATACGCAGTATTTT	CASRSGTSGTDTQYF	TRBD2	TRBJ2-3	many	TRBV11-3
TGTGCCAGCAGCCCCGGGACAGGCGACTCCTACGAGCAGTACTTC	CASSPGTGDSYEQYF	TRBD1	TRBJ2-7	.	TRBV5-1
TGCAGTGCTACAGGGACCTCGGCGGGGACTGAAGCTTTCTTT	CSATGTSAGTEAFF	.	TRBJ1-1	many	TRBV20-1
TGTGCCAGCAGAAAGAGGAACACTGAAGCTTTCTTT	CASRKRNTEAFF	.	TRBJ1-1	many	TRBV6-1
TGTGCCAGCAGTTACTCGGTCTTCTACGAGCAGTACTTC	CASSYSVFYEQYF	.	TRBJ2-7	many	TRBV6-5
TGTGCCAGCAGTGAAGGAGGCGGGACGGAGCAGTTCTTC	CASSEGGGTEQFF	.	TRBJ2-1	many	TRBV2
TGTGCCAGCAGCTCAGACCGGACCCAAGATGGCTACACCTTC	CASSSDRTQDGYTF	.	TRBJ1-2	many	TRBV28
TGTGCCAGCACAGGCGGGGGCTCGAGTCTCCATGAGCAGTTCTTC	CASTGGGSSLHEQFF	.	TRBJ2-1	few	TRBV11-2
TGTGCCAGCAGTGAAAACTCGGGACTATTAATGGAGACCCAGTACTTC	CASSENSGLLMETQYF	TRBD2	TRBJ2-5	.	TRBV6-1
TGTGCCAGCAGTTCAACAGTAATTCAGCCCCAGCATTTT	CASSSTVIQPQHF	.	TRBJ1-5	.	TRBV12-3/TRBV12-4
TGTGCCAGCAGTGAACCGGGACAGGGGGGTCAGCCCCAGCATTTT	CASSEPGQGGQPQHF	TRBD1	TRBJ1-5	few	TRBV12-3/TRBV12-4
TGTGCCAGCAGCTTGATAAGCGGGGGGGACAAAAACATTCAGTACTTC	CASSLISGGDKNIQYF	TRBD2	TRBJ2-4	many	TRBV11-2
TGTGCCAGCTCACCGTCCGCAGGGGGCGGTCGTGGGCAGTACTTC	CASSPSAGGGRGQYF	TRBD1	TRBJ2-7	few	TRBV18
TGTGCCATCAGTGAGGAGGGTGACGAGCAGTACTTC	CAISEEGDEQYF	.	TRBJ2-7	many	TRBV10-3
TGTGCCAGCAGTACGAGACAGGGTATAACCTATAATTCACCCCTCCACTTT	CASSTRQGITYNSPLHF	TRBD1	TRBJ1-6	few	TRBV2
TGTGCCAGCAGTTATGGTGACGGAAAGAACACTGAAGCTTTCTTT	CASSYGDGKNTEAFF	.	TRBJ1-1	many	TRBV6-5
TGTGCCATCAGTGCGACACATCTACAAGAGACCCAGTACTTC	CAISATHLQETQYF	.	TRBJ2-5	many	TRBV10-3
TGTGCCAGCAGTTACCGGTTTGTGGGCCACAATGAGCAGTTCTTC	CASSYRFVGHNEQFF	.	TRBJ2-1	many	TRBV6-5
TGCGCCAGCAGTGGTCCCCCGGGAGACGACTATGGCTACACCTTC	CASSGPPGDDYGYTF	.	TRBJ1-2	many	TRBV10-1
TGTGCCAGCTCGCCAGGTCGGTCGAAAGAGCAGTACTTC	CASSPGRSKEQYF	.	TRBJ2-7	many	TRBV18
TGTGCCAGCAGTTCGGACAGGTTCGGTTCACCCCTCCACTTT	CASSSDRFGSPLHF	TRBD1	TRBJ1-6	many	TRBV12-3/TRBV12-4
TGTGCCAGCAGCCAATCGTCGAGGCGGTCCGGGGAGCTGTTTTTT	CASSQSSRRSGELFF	.	TRBJ2-2	few	TRBV3-1
TGTGCCAGTAGTGTAGGGGGGAGAAGCTCCTACGAGCAGTTCTTC	CASSVGGRSSYEQFF	.	TRBJ2-1	.	TRBV19
TGTGCCAGCTCACGAACGTTCTACGAGCAGTACTTC	CASSRTFYEQYF	.	TRBJ2-7	many	TRBV28
TGTGCTAGTGGTTTCGCAGGGGGCTGGAATTCACCCCTCCACTTT	CASGFAGGWNSPLHF	TRBD1	TRBJ1-6	.	TRBV12-5
TGTGCCAGCAGTTCCGGACTAGCGGGGGGGTTAGATACGCAGTATTTT	CASSSGLAGGLDTQYF	TRBD2	TRBJ2-3	many	TRBV7-3
TGTGCCAGCAGTTCGGCGACAGGTTATAATTCACCCCTCCACTTT	CASSSATGYNSPLHF	.	TRBJ1-6	.	TRBV6-2/TRBV6-3
TGTGCCAGCAGCTCTTACGCGAACACCGGGGAGCTGTTTTTT	CASSSYANTGELFF	.	TRBJ2-2	few	TRBV7-8
TGCAGTGCTAGAGATCCCTCCTCAGGAGACTCCTATAATTCACCCCTCCACTTT	CSARDPSSGDSYNSPLHF	.	TRBJ1-6	.	TRBV20-1
TGTGCCAGCAGTTTGAATGGCGGGGCCACTGAAGCTTTCTTT	CASSLNGGATEAFF	.	TRBJ1-1	many	TRBV12-3/TRBV12-4
TGCAGTGCTCCGATGGCGGGGGGGCACACCGGGGAGCTGTTTTTT	CSAPMAGGHTGELFF	TRBD2	TRBJ2-2	many	TRBV20-1
TGTGCCAGCGGCCTCCTAGGGGGGTTGAACACCGGGGAGCTGTTTTTT	CASGLLGGLNTGELFF	.	TRBJ2-2	few	TRBV2
TGTGCCAGTAGTCCGGGGACTAGCGTCCAAGAGACCCAGTACTTC	CASSPGTSVQETQYF	TRBD2	TRBJ2-5	few	TRBV19
TGTGCCAGCAGCCTTTTCCAGGGGGTGTCAGGTGGCTACACCTTC	CASSLFQGVSGGYTF	TRBD1	TRBJ1-2	.	TRBV7-2
TGTGCCAGCAGCGTCGACAGGGCGAACACTGAAGCTTTCTTT	CASSVDRANTEAFF	TRBD1	TRBJ1-1	many	TRBV6-1
TGTGCCAGCAGGAGAAAAACACAGGGGCAAAACTATGGCTACACCTTC	CASRRKTQGQNYGYTF	TRBD1	TRBJ1-2	few	TRBV6-2/TRBV6-3